A selection of T cell receptor beta chains follows, all from one sample in a study of shared clonotypes between healthy human individuals. Libraries were prepared by immunoSEQ multiplex PCR; TCRdb keeps only in-frame clonotypes and omits some of them. Here the sample spans 1.4 million or so clones, approximately 98.5% being singletons. Sequenced material: naive CD4+ T cells sorted from blood. Source of these receptors: a man younger than 45 in good health. The CDR3 runs from the conserved cysteine through the conserved F or W. Where a row states a size, it is once, few, many or the class of an expanded clone; other rows omit it.

v_gene	abundance	j_gene	CDR3aa
TRBV5-1	.	TRBJ2-7	CASSLPAGGDHEQYF
TRBV5-4	.	TRBJ2-7	CASSEAGLRDYEQYF
TRBV18	.	TRBJ1-1	CASSPKTGGDLGTEAFF
TRBV25-1	.	TRBJ2-3	CASSTIADTQYF
TRBV6-4	.	TRBJ2-1	CASSAIIRTSYCSYNEQFF
TRBV11-2	.	TRBJ1-2	CASSLAIFGYGYTF
TRBV9	.	TRBJ2-1	CASSPGLVNEQFF
TRBV18	.	TRBJ2-2	CASSPRTSGSPSTGELFF
TRBV7-6	.	TRBJ2-7	CASSLFSSGSFDEQYF
TRBV4-2	once	TRBJ2-7	CASSQVSGSLAGGLREQYF
TRBV4-2	.	TRBJ1-1	CASSARDRGHGTEAFF
TRBV9	.	TRBJ2-7	CASSVNGAGGVEQYF
TRBV6-5	.	TRBJ2-7	CASTSLGGEQYF
TRBV6-5	.	TRBJ1-2	CASSYSIGTAYGYTF
TRBV28	.	TRBJ2-7	CASSFPSYEQYF
TRBV18	.	TRBJ1-1	CASSLLDSGAWDTEAFF
TRBV11-3	.	TRBJ1-1	CASSLRAWGQGTEAFF
TRBV10-3	.	TRBJ2-2	CAITRDRDTGELFF
TRBV6-5	.	TRBJ2-7	CASSYSFGSHYEQYF
TRBV18	once	TRBJ2-7	CASSRRDRPGEQYF
TRBV7-9	.	TRBJ2-7	CASSSLGSGMKQYF
TRBV18	.	TRBJ2-1	CASSQGLDNEQFF
TRBV7-2	once	TRBJ1-1	CASSANTGGLSTEAFF
TRBV20-1	.	TRBJ2-7	CSARFYEQYF
TRBV5-4	.	TRBJ2-5	CASSLKREAGETQYF
TRBV7-7	.	TRBJ1-1	CASSRHRDRDAIIF
TRBV19	.	TRBJ1-1	CASSIVQAENTEAFF
TRBV5-1	.	TRBJ2-1	CASSLAGTSGSEQFF
TRBV7-2	.	TRBJ1-1	CASSFERSTEAFF
TRBV29-1	.	TRBJ1-1	CSVVNRLNTEAFF
TRBV28	.	TRBJ2-7	CASSLYYEQYF
TRBV6-5	once	TRBJ2-1	CASSYPGTGEQFF
TRBV5-1	once	TRBJ2-3	CASSFDTSTDTQYF
TRBV5-1	.	TRBJ2-5	CASSFGTGYQETQYF
TRBV18	.	TRBJ1-4	CASSPRDRSVNEKLFF
TRBV6-5	.	TRBJ2-7	CASSPDRATYEQYF
TRBV7-2	.	TRBJ1-2	CASSSQPEGVGANYGYTF